Each of the 32 T cell receptor beta chains below was sequenced from the same sample in a study of OX40 agonist ivuxolimab in advanced cancers. The method was immunoSEQ multiplex PCR; TCRdb's version includes in-frame clones alone and lacks a portion of them. Counted here are about 19,000 clones, roughly 91% occurring once; the ten biggest clones make up about 50%. The source material was CD4+ or CD8+ T cells sorted from blood, sampled in a trial of the OX40 agonist ivuxolimab. All receptors derive from an adult with an advanced solid tumor such as melanoma, head and neck, liver or kidney cancer.

This chain joins TRBV4-1 and TRBJ1-3, with D perhaps matching TRBD1 (5 bases). CDR1 is MGHRA, CDR2 YSYEKL, per germline. V lost 8 bases to trimming and J lost 0 bases, with 14 bases between them. This CDR3 has 15 residues. CDR3 DNA: TGCGCCAGCGGGCTACAGGAAAGCTCTGGAAACACCATATATTTT. This translates into CASGLQESSGNTIYF.

In its sample, this clone was seen once. The V and J genes are TRBV9 and TRBJ2-7; 8 bases fit TRBD1. V shed 3 bases, J shed 0 bases, and the junction held 2 bases outside the gene matches. CDR1 is SGDLS, CDR2 YYNGEE, per germline. The CDR3 contains 14 residues. CDR3 sequence reads: CASSGGQGSYEQYF. CDR3 nucleotide sequence: TGTGCCAGCAGCGGCGGACAGGGCTCCTACGAGCAGTACTTC.

This chain links TRBV4-1 with TRBJ2-7, with TRBD1 identical over 11 bases. CDR3 length: 14 residues. The junction had 4 bases not matched to a gene; V was cut back by 5 bases and J by 4 bases. Germline CDR1 reads MGHRA; CDR2 reads YSYEKL. In nucleotides, the CDR3 is TGCGCCAGCAGCTATCGGGACAGGGGGTACGAGCAGTACTTC. This codes for CASSYRDRGYEQYF.

The rearrangement uses TRBV19 and TRBJ2-7; D may be TRBD1 (5 bases). The germline V gene has CDR1 LNHDA and CDR2 SQIVND (reference sequence). CDR3 length equals 14 residues. V gave up 3 bases and J gave up 2 bases, with 11 bases separating them. As DNA, the CDR3 is TGTGCCAGTAGTATCGAAGGGGCTGCCTACGAGCAGTACTTC. Its translation: CASSIEGAAYEQYF.

The table lists this clone with a count of one. This chain joins TRBV7-8 and TRBJ2-7; D possibly corresponds to TRBD1 (5 bases). Germline lookup yields CDR1 SGHVS and CDR2 FQNEAQ. Between the trimmed V and J ends, which lost 1 base and 0 bases, there was a span of 16 bases. There are 17 residues in the CDR3. The DNA for the CDR3 is TGTGCCAGCAGCTTAGTTTGGGCAGGGAATCCCTCCTACGAGCAGTACTTC. It encodes CASSLVWAGNPSYEQYF.

The J gene is TRBJ1-5, the V gene TRBV5-5; TRBD1 aligns across 8 bases. J was trimmed by 2 bases and V by 1 base; bases with no gene match: 8. The CDR3 is 17 amino acids. In germline, CDR1 is SGHKS, CDR2 YYEKEE (reference sequence). The CDR3 here is CASSLPRTGQGNQPQHF. CDR3 DNA: TGTGCCAGCAGCTTGCCCCGGACAGGGCAAGGCAATCAGCCCCAGCATTTT.

The J gene is TRBJ2-1, the V gene TRBV7-9; tentative D call: TRBD1 (6 bases). The CDR3 extends over 14 amino acids. The germline CDR1 and CDR2 sequences are SEHNR and FQNEAQ (reference sequence). V lost 10 bases, J lost 5 bases, and 18 bases lay in between. The CDR3 sequence is CATWGPGVDNEQFF. The CDR3 DNA follows: TGTGCCACCTGGGGGCCAGGGGTAGACAATGAGCAGTTCTTC.

The chain uses TRBV11-3 and TRBJ2-7; tentative D call: TRBD2 (6 bases). V lost 0 bases to trimming and J lost 3 bases, with 12 bases between them. Germline CDR1 SGHNT, CDR2 YENEEA. This CDR3 spans 15 amino acids. Here the CDR3 reads CASSLDRDFHYEQYF. In DNA form, the CDR3 reads TGTGCCAGCAGCTTAGATCGGGACTTCCACTACGAGCAGTACTTC.

CDR3 amino acids: CASSPSGGRETQYF. In nucleotides, the CDR3 is TGTGCCAGCAGTCCCAGCGGAGGGCGGGAGACCCAGTACTTC. The rearrangement joins TRBV6-5 to TRBJ2-5, with a tentative D call TRBD2 (6 bases). The germline V gene encodes CDR1 MNHEY and CDR2 SVGAGI. This CDR3 region has 14 residues. V lost 5 bases to trimming and J lost 5 bases, with 15 bases between them.

This chain connects TRBV2 to TRBJ2-5; the D call may be TRBD1 or TRBD2 (6 bases each). The assigned J gene may be wrong: the sequence end matches TRBJ2-7 better. Germline CDR1 SNHLY, CDR2 FYNNEI. This CDR3 contains 17 residues. CDR3 DNA sequence: TGTGCCAGCAGTGAAGCGGGGGGCCCCACCCACACCTACGAGCAGTACTTC. This codes for CASSEAGGPTHTYEQYF.

This clone was observed once. The rearrangement links TRBV7-2 to TRBJ2-1; TRBD2 matches 8 bases. CDR1 is SGHTA, CDR2 FQGNSA, per germline. V gave up 3 bases and J gave up 8 bases; unmatched junction bases: 15. The CDR3 runs 17 residues. This chain's CDR3 is CASSFPGGRRGADEQFF. CDR3 coding DNA: TGTGCCAGCAGCTTTCCGGGCGGGAGGAGAGGGGCGGATGAGCAGTTCTTC.

This chain connects TRBV9 to TRBJ2-7; possibly TRBD1 for D (5 bases). CDR1 is SGDLS and CDR2 is YYNGEE in the germline V gene. Between the trimmed V and J ends, which lost 2 bases and 5 bases, there was a span of 11 bases. This CDR3 is built from 13 residues. In DNA, the CDR3 is TGTGCCAGCAGCGTGGGCAGGGTCGACGAGCAGTACTTC. It yields the protein CASSVGRVDEQYF.

The chain recombines TRBV4-1 with TRBJ2-1; 14 bases line up with TRBD2. Germline loops: CDR1 MGHRA, CDR2 YSYEKL. This CDR3 has 17 amino acids. J gave up 5 bases and V 0 bases, and 3 bases lay outside the gene matches. Here the CDR3 reads CASSQDQGLAGDNEQFF. The CDR3 DNA reads as TGCGCCAGCAGCCAAGATCAGGGACTAGCGGGAGACAATGAGCAGTTCTTC.

The chain recombines TRBV9 with TRBJ2-2; the D is unclear. CDR3 length: 16 amino acids. Germline CDR1 reads SGDLS; CDR2 reads YYNGEE. The V end lost 4 bases, the J end lost 1 base, and 14 bases lay between the germline ends. CDR3 DNA: TGTGCCAGCAGCTCACCAGTGAAGGAGAACACCGGGGAGCTGTTTTTT. This translates into CASSSPVKENTGELFF.

The rearrangement links TRBV5-1 to TRBJ2-7; 9 bases line up with TRBD1. The germline CDR1 and CDR2 sequences are SGHRS and YFSETQ. V lost 0 bases to trimming and J lost 7 bases; unmatched junction nucleotides: 8. The CDR3 consists of 15 residues. CDR3 bases: TGCGCCAGCAGCTTGGGGCCACAGGGGGCCGGGGAGCAGTACTTC. This translates into CASSLGPQGAGEQYF.

The rearrangement links TRBV4-1 to TRBJ2-4, with D possibly TRBD2 on 6 matching bases. Germline loops: CDR1 MGHRA, CDR2 YSYEKL. The CDR3 sequence is 19 residues long. V was clipped by 1 base and J by 6 bases, with 25 bases between them. The CDR3 region is CASSQVPGVDIGGLNIQYF. The DNA of the CDR3 is TGCGCCAGCAGCCAAGTCCCGGGGGTGGACATTGGTGGCTTAAACATTCAGTACTTC.

The chain couples TRBV28 to TRBJ2-7; D tentatively reads TRBD1 or TRBD2 (5 bases each). CDR1 MDHEN and CDR2 SYDVKM come from the germline V gene. The CDR3 runs 15 residues. Trimming cost V 6 bases and J 6 bases, with 21 bases left between them. The CDR3 spells CASSPYAGTVPEQYF. CDR3 sequence (DNA): TGTGCCAGCAGCCCCTATGCCGGGACGGTTCCCGAGCAGTACTTC.

The rearrangement joins TRBV10-1 to TRBJ2-7; tentatively, D is TRBD1 (5 bases). V lost 1 base and J 6 bases, leaving 7 bases between the germline ends. Germline lookup yields CDR1 WNHNN and CDR2 SYGVQD (reference sequence). This CDR3 spans 12 amino acids. The CDR3 sequence is CASSEYRGEQYF. DNA for the CDR3: TGCGCCAGCAGTGAGTATAGGGGCGAGCAGTACTTC.

This clone was seen a single time. DNA of the CDR3: TGTGCCAGCAGCCTCGGACTAGCGGGTTCAACCTACGAGCAGTACTTC. Its protein is CASSLGLAGSTYEQYF. This chain uses TRBV11-3 with TRBJ2-7; 11 nucleotides line up with TRBD2. Per germline, CDR1 SGHNT and CDR2 YENEEA. This CDR3 has 16 amino acids. Trimming cost V 5 bases and J 2 bases; bases outside gene matches: 8.

This clone appeared a few times. The chain is built from TRBV28 and TRBJ2-7, with 10 bases that match TRBD1. The CDR3 extends over 16 amino acids. V gave up 5 bases and J gave up 2 bases; unmatched junction bases: 9. CDR1 is MDHEN, CDR2 SYDVKM, per germline. In DNA, the CDR3 is TGTGCCAGCAGTACGATATTAGGGACAGGGGCCTACGAGCAGTACTTC. Translating gives CASSTILGTGAYEQYF.

This clone has just one count. The genes are TRBV7-9 and TRBJ1-2; a possible D gene is TRBD1 (5 bases). Trimming took off 7 bases at V and 4 bases at J, with 16 bases between the two ends. This CDR3 has 14 amino acids. The germline CDR1 and CDR2 sequences are SEHNR and FQNEAQ (reference sequence). The CDR3 DNA sequence: TGTGCCAGCACCTCCCGGGGGGTTGGCTATGGCTACACCTTC. Amino acids: CASTSRGVGYGYTF.

The V call is TRBV9, the J call TRBJ2-3; no reliable D call. The V gene's germline CDR1 is SGDLS and CDR2 YYNGEE. There are 14 residues in the CDR3. V lost 3 bases to trimming and J lost 0 bases, with 8 bases between them. CDR3 loop: CASSASGSTDTQYF. As DNA, the CDR3 is TGTGCCAGCAGCGCATCCGGGAGCACAGATACGCAGTATTTT.

This chain joins TRBV7-9 and TRBJ1-3, with D possibly matching TRBD1 (5 bases). The CDR3 spans 16 residues. Germline V gene lookup returns CDR1 SEHNR and CDR2 FQNEAQ (reference sequence). V dropped 7 bases and J dropped 0 bases, with 16 bases sitting between them. CDR3 sequence reads: CASTGAGTVSGNTIYF. The CDR3, as DNA: TGTGCCAGCACCGGTGCAGGGACGGTCTCTGGAAACACCATATATTTT.

The J gene is TRBJ1-4, the V gene TRBV21-1. TRBV21-1 has pseudogene status. The CDR3 is 15 amino acids. The CDR3 DNA reads as TGTGCCAGCAGCAAAGAAGCTCGGCCTAATGAAAAACTGTTTTTT. Translating it yields CASSKEARPNEKLFF.

The V call is TRBV6-5, the J call TRBJ1-1; possible D gene TRBD1, 5 bases. V shed 1 base and J shed 6 bases, with 9 bases lying between them. The CDR3 has 13 residues. Germline V lookup: CDR1 MNHEY, CDR2 SVGAGI. Here the CDR3 reads CASSYLDSPEAFF. For the CDR3, the DNA is TGTGCCAGCAGTTACTTAGACAGCCCTGAAGCTTTCTTT.

This chain connects TRBV30 to TRBJ1-1; tentative D call: TRBD1 (6 bases). This CDR3 is built from 13 residues. The V and J ends lost 4 bases and 3 bases respectively, with 12 bases between them. The germline V gene has CDR1 GTSNPN and CDR2 SVGIG (reference sequence). The CDR3 loop is CAWTWGQDTEAFF. CDR3 nucleotides: TGTGCCTGGACGTGGGGGCAGGACACTGAAGCTTTCTTT.

The rearrangement joins TRBV11-2 to TRBJ2-5, with TRBD2 identical over 7 bases. The CDR3 has 15 residues. From germline, CDR1 is SGHAT and CDR2 FQNNGV. The V gene end was trimmed by 6 bases and the J gene end by 2 bases; junction bases not matched to a gene: 9. The CDR3 DNA follows: TGTGCCAGCAGGCACACCGGGACTACGCAAGAGACCCAGTACTTC. Encoded protein: CASRHTGTTQETQYF.

For this clone: A read error may account for a junction end that differs from germline. The V and J genes are TRBV7-7 and TRBJ2-7, with TRBD2 as a possible D gene (5 bases). This CDR3 is 16 amino acids long. CDR1 SSHAT and CDR2 FNYEAQ come from the germline V gene (reference sequence). This CDR3 is CASSPRWSGKSYEQYF. The CDR3 DNA reads as TGTGCTAGCAGCCCCCGATGGAGCGGAAAATCCTACGAGCAGTACTTC.

The chain combines TRBV4-1 with TRBJ2-3; D is possibly TRBD2 (6 bases). Germline CDR1 and CDR2: MGHRA and YSYEKL. This CDR3 region has 15 residues. Trimming stripped 4 bases from V and 0 bases from J, with 11 bases between. The DNA for the CDR3 is TGCGCCAGCAGCCCAGGAGGGAGGAGCACAGATACGCAGTATTTT. It translates to CASSPGGRSTDTQYF.

The chain couples TRBV5-6 to TRBJ2-7; TRBD1 agrees at 7 bases. Germline assignment: CDR1 SGHDT and CDR2 YYEEEE. CDR3 size: 14 residues. V trimming: 4 bases; J trimming: 4 bases; junction bases outside the gene matches: 8. The CDR3 protein is CASSSLGGVYEQYF. DNA for the CDR3: TGTGCCAGCAGCAGTTTAGGGGGCGTTTACGAGCAGTACTTC.

V gene TRBV19 combines with J gene TRBJ2-7; 7 bases fit TRBD1. Losses at the gene ends were 1 base for V and 4 bases for J; bases not matched to a gene: 7. Germline lookup yields CDR1 LNHDA and CDR2 SQIVND (reference sequence). The CDR3 sequence is 15 residues long. The chain's CDR3 is CASSIVTGAVYEQYF. The CDR3 region has the DNA TGTGCCAGTAGTATAGTTACAGGGGCCGTGTACGAGCAGTACTTC.

This chain connects TRBV7-8 to TRBJ2-7, with 8 bases matching TRBD1. CDR1 is SGHVS, CDR2 FQNEAQ, per germline. This CDR3 spans 17 amino acids. Trimming at V came to 5 bases and at J to 6 bases, leaving 18 bases not matched to a gene. The chain's CDR3 is CASSIYPGTGLNREQYF. In DNA form, the CDR3 reads TGTGCCAGCAGCATCTATCCCGGGACAGGTTTAAATCGCGAGCAGTACTTC.